The 25 T cell receptor beta chains presented below share a single source sample, sequenced in a study of shared clonotypes between healthy human individuals. Profiling relied on immunoSEQ multiplex PCR, and the TCRdb table lists in-frame clones only, not all of them. The data hold fewer than 1.8 million clones, with roughly 98.5% observed a single time. The material sequenced was naive CD4+ T cells sorted from blood. Subset meaning: CD45RA+ positively selected. These receptors originate from a man aged 25 to 45 in good health.

The chain couples TRBV10-3 to TRBJ1-2; tentative D call: TRBD1 (5 bases). Germline CDR1 reads ENHRY; CDR2 reads SYGVKD. Trimming took off 2 bases at V and 7 bases at J, with 14 bases between the two ends. The CDR3 covers 14 residues. CDR3 region: CAISEIQGSGGYTF. The CDR3 nucleotides read TGTGCCATCAGTGAGATCCAGGGTTCAGGTGGCTACACCTTC.

The chain couples TRBV28 to TRBJ1-5; D possibly corresponds to TRBD1 (5 bases). Germline V gene data show CDR1 as MDHEN and CDR2 as SYDVKM. This CDR3 comprises 13 residues. V was trimmed by 8 bases and J by 1 base, leaving 9 bases between them. This CDR3 reads CASLRDSNQPQHF. Here the CDR3 DNA reads TGTGCCAGCCTCCGGGACAGCAATCAGCCCCAGCATTTT.

The chain combines TRBV7-3 with TRBJ2-2; D may correspond to TRBD1 or TRBD2 (6 bases each). V dropped 2 bases and J dropped 4 bases, with 20 bases sitting between them. The germline V gene encodes CDR1 SGHTA and CDR2 FQGTGA. The CDR3 has 18 residues. The DNA for the CDR3 is TGTGCCAGCAGCTTACGAGGTTGGGGGGCTGAGACCACCGGGGAGCTGTTTTTT. Its protein is CASSLRGWGAETTGELFF.

The rearrangement links TRBV29-1 to TRBJ2-1; TRBD2 matches 9 bases. The CDR3 is made up of 14 amino acids. Losses at the gene ends were 7 bases for V and 6 bases for J; bases not matched to a gene: 10. Germline V CDR1 and CDR2: SQVTM, ANQGSEA. CDR3 protein: CSANRLAATNEQFF. The CDR3 DNA reads TGCAGCGCTAACCGACTAGCGGCCACCAATGAGCAGTTCTTC.

This clone was recorded once. The V gene is TRBV5-1, the J gene TRBJ2-7; D is ambiguous. CDR1 and CDR2 (germline): SGHRS, YFSETQ. With 4 bases removed from V and 6 bases from J, the gap between germline ends came to 17 bases. CDR3 length: 14 residues. The CDR3, as DNA: TGCGCCAGCAGCCCATCTCGTCCGATGACCGAGCAGTACTTC. Translated: CASSPSRPMTEQYF.

The genes are TRBV18 and TRBJ1-3, with no clear D. CDR3 length: 11 amino acids. Germline V lookup: CDR1 KGHSH, CDR2 LQKENI. V shed 5 bases and J shed 8 bases, with 7 bases lying between them. The CDR3 loop reads CASSSLDTIYF. The CDR3, as DNA: TGTGCCAGCTCATCCTTAGACACCATATATTTT. The full variable domain, completed using reference TRBV18 and TRBJ1-3, is NAGVMQNPRHLVRRRGQEARLRCSPMKGHSHVYWYRQLPEEGLKFMVYLQKENIIDESGMPKERFSAEFPKEGPSILRIQQVVRGDSAAYFCASSSLDTIYFGEGSWLTVV.

The V gene is TRBV7-9, the J gene TRBJ2-1; TRBD2 might be the D (5 bases). The V and J ends lost 5 bases and 2 bases respectively, with 13 bases between them. Germline CDR1 is SEHNR and CDR2 is FQNEAQ (reference sequence). The CDR3 has 15 amino acids. This CDR3 reads CASSISGSTYNEQFF. The CDR3 DNA reads TGTGCCAGCAGCATCAGCGGCTCCACCTACAATGAGCAGTTCTTC.

V is TRBV5-1 and J is TRBJ2-7; TRBD1 matches at 7 bases. Germline V gene sequence: CDR1 SGHRS, CDR2 YFSETQ. The V and J ends lost 4 bases and 1 base, in that order; junction bases with no gene match: 8. CDR3 length: 15 residues. The CDR3 region has the DNA TGCGCCAGCAGCGCAATTCTGGACAGGTCCTACGAGCAGTACTTC. As protein: CASSAILDRSYEQYF.

CDR3 protein: CASSGGATSGTWDEQFF. The DNA for the CDR3 is TGTGCCAGCAGCGGGGGAGCAACTAGCGGCACCTGGGATGAGCAGTTCTTC. The gene calls are TRBV9 and TRBJ2-1; 8 nucleotides agree with TRBD2. Germline CDR1 and CDR2: SGDLS and YYNGEE. J lost 8 bases, V lost 3 bases, and 16 bases had no gene match. There are 17 residues in the CDR3.

The V gene is TRBV13, the J gene TRBJ2-5, with 10 positions matching TRBD1. Germline CDR1 PRHDT, CDR2 FYEKMQ (reference sequence). The junction had 15 bases not matched to a gene; V was cut back by 6 bases and J by 5 bases. The CDR3 contains 17 residues. CDR3 protein: CASSYGTRQGAVETQYF. The CDR3 DNA is TGTGCCAGCAGTTATGGAACGAGACAGGGGGCGGTTGAGACCCAGTACTTC.

Regarding this clone: Additional DNA sequences in this sample encode the identical CDR3. The gene calls are TRBV18 and TRBJ2-5; D remains unclear. The CDR3 has 12 amino acids. V lost 4 bases and J 1 base, leaving 4 bases between the germline ends. Germline CDR1 KGHSH, CDR2 LQKENI. CDR3 coding DNA: TGTGCCAGCTCACTAGGCCAAGAGACCCAGTACTTC. Amino acids: CASSLGQETQYF.

The CDR3 nucleotides read TGTGCCAGCAGTAATGAGCGGGGGAACTACGAGCAGTACTTC. Translated, it gives CASSNERGNYEQYF. The gene calls are TRBV6-1 and TRBJ2-7, with 8 bases matching TRBD2. Trimming removed 5 bases from V and 3 bases from J; junction bases left unmatched: 6. The CDR3 has 14 residues. Looked up from germline, CDR1 is MNHNS and CDR2 is SASEGT.

This chain joins TRBV19 and TRBJ2-2; TRBD2 matches at 7 bases. Germline V gene sequence: CDR1 LNHDA, CDR2 SQIVND (reference sequence). Germline trimming cut 4 bases from V and 3 bases from J; bases unmatched to any gene: 5. CDR3 length: 15 amino acids. The DNA for the CDR3 is TGTGCCAGTAGTAGGGAGGGTGGTTACACCGGGGAGCTGTTTTTT. As protein: CASSREGGYTGELFF.

The chain has TRBV9 and TRBJ2-2; 9 bases are a match to TRBD2. This CDR3 spans 16 amino acids. Germline CDR1 and CDR2: SGDLS and YYNGEE. With 1 base clipped from V and 6 bases from J, the junction kept 7 bases outside the gene matches. The CDR3 protein is CASSVSGGNGAGELFF. The CDR3 nucleotides are TGTGCCAGCAGCGTAAGCGGGGGGAATGGCGCCGGGGAGCTGTTTTTT.

This chain connects TRBV11-2 to TRBJ1-3; D uncertain. Trimming left V 7 bases short and J 1 base short, with 23 bases between. Germline V gene data show CDR1 as SGHAT and CDR2 as FQNNGV. The CDR3 extends over 18 amino acids. The CDR3 sequence: CASNKLRSAEGSGNTIYF. The CDR3 DNA is TGTGCCAGCAACAAGCTTAGGTCGGCAGAAGGATCTGGAAACACCATATATTTT. The full variable domain, its missing parts supplied by reference TRBV11-2 and TRBJ1-3, is EAGVAQSPRYKIIEKRQSVAFWCNPISGHATLYWYQQILGQGPKLLIQFQNNGVVDDSQLPKDRFSAERLKGVDSTLKIQPAKLEDSAVYLCASNKLRSAEGSGNTIYFGEGSWLTVV.

This chain joins TRBV28 and TRBJ2-1; 8 bases agree with TRBD1. Per germline, CDR1 MDHEN and CDR2 SYDVKM. V was clipped by 7 bases and J by 6 bases; unmatched bases: 11. The CDR3 totals 15 residues. CDR3 sequence reads: CASIPWTGSLNEQFF. The CDR3 DNA follows: TGTGCCAGCATTCCATGGACAGGGTCGCTCAATGAGCAGTTCTTC.

The V call is TRBV18, the J call TRBJ1-3; D gene ambiguous. V was clipped by 3 bases and J by 0 bases, with 12 bases between them. Germline V gives CDR1 KGHSH, CDR2 LQKENI. The CDR3 covers 16 residues. The CDR3 DNA reads as TGTGCCAGCTCACCTACTCCGCACGGCTCTGGAAACACCATATATTTT. It codes for CASSPTPHGSGNTIYF.

The chain recombines TRBV9 with TRBJ1-1; no definite D call. The germline V and J ends were trimmed by 0 bases and 5 bases, with 5 bases remaining between them. CDR1 SGDLS and CDR2 YYNGEE come from the germline V gene. The CDR3 runs to 12 residues. The CDR3 sequence is CASSVDLTEAFF. The CDR3 DNA sequence: TGTGCCAGCAGCGTAGATTTGACTGAAGCTTTCTTT.

The rearrangement uses TRBV10-3 and TRBJ2-7; the D is unclear. Trimming removed 6 bases at V and 0 bases at J, with 3 bases between. The CDR3 is made up of 11 amino acids. The germline V gene has CDR1 ENHRY and CDR2 SYGVKD. CDR3 nucleotides: TGTGCCATCAGCCTCTCCTACGAGCAGTACTTC. Its protein is CAISLSYEQYF.

This chain uses TRBV2 with TRBJ2-6, with 12 bases fitting TRBD2. Per the germline V gene, CDR1 is SNHLY and CDR2 is FYNNEI. With V trimmed by 7 bases and J by 2 bases, 3 bases remained unmatched. This CDR3 spans 16 amino acids. The chain's CDR3 is CASTRLAGAGANVLTF. DNA for the CDR3: TGTGCCAGCACCCGACTAGCGGGAGCTGGGGCCAACGTCCTGACTTTC.

The rearrangement uses TRBV6-1 and TRBJ2-5, with 7 bases aligning to TRBD1. Trimming at V came to 6 bases and at J to 2 bases, leaving 3 bases not matched to a gene. There are 13 residues in the CDR3. The germline CDR1 and CDR2 sequences are MNHNS and SASEGT. CDR3 bases: TGTGCCAGCAGCCCGACAGGGCAAGAGACCCAGTACTTC. This translates into CASSPTGQETQYF.

This sequence joins TRBV10-3 and TRBJ2-2; TRBD2 agrees at 15 bases. The CDR3 contains 16 residues. CDR1 is ENHRY, CDR2 SYGVKD, per germline. V shed 5 bases and J 6 bases; nucleotides not matched to a gene: 4. In DNA form, the CDR3 reads TGTGCCATCAGTCCGGGACTAGCGGGAGGCGCCGGGGAGCTGTTTTTT. Translation gives CAISPGLAGGAGELFF.

The gene calls are TRBV5-1 and TRBJ1-2; 7 bases are a match to TRBD1. J lost 2 bases, V lost 0 bases, and 4 bases had no gene match. This CDR3 is built from 15 residues. The germline V gene has CDR1 SGHRS and CDR2 YFSETQ. The CDR3 region is CASSLAGQQNYGYTF. The CDR3 coding sequence is TGCGCCAGCAGCTTGGCGGGACAGCAAAACTATGGCTACACCTTC.

The V and J genes are TRBV6-6 and TRBJ2-7; 8 bases line up with TRBD1. This CDR3 is built from 13 residues. Germline V lookup: CDR1 MNHNY, CDR2 SVGAGI (reference sequence). The J segment lost 1 base and the V segment lost 5 bases, leaving 1 base of the junction unmatched. As DNA, the CDR3 is TGTGCCAGCAGTAGGGACAGGTCCTACGAGCAGTACTTC. This translates into CASSRDRSYEQYF.

The V gene is TRBV5-1, the J gene TRBJ2-1, with 15 positions matching TRBD2. From germline, CDR1 is SGHRS and CDR2 YFSETQ. The V segment lost 4 bases and the J segment 7 bases; nucleotides outside the gene matches: 6. The CDR3 is 16 residues long. The DNA of the CDR3 is TGCGCCAGCAGCAAGGGGACTAGCGGGAGGAGGAATGAGCAGTTCTTC. It is translated as CASSKGTSGRRNEQFF.